What follows is one T cell receptor (beta chain) and its context. This sample stems from a study of blood T cell repertoires in COVID-19. Looking at the study overall: Samples taken during acute and convalescent COVID-19 were collected in the United States, Italy and Spain. PBMCs, B-cell-depleted T cells, or T cells were the source of the cDNA or gDNA that made up the material.

Per the original data handling: Reference gene primer amplification yielded estimated nucleated cell counts. Produced via immunoSEQ multiplex PCR; TCRdb's table is partial and in-frame only. V and J calls and clone size are those listed in that table; D and trimming were worked out from the DNA. The table records roughly 100,000 clones, about three quarters of them present only once. The sample consisted of peripheral blood. This TCR was sampled from a woman in her seventies with acute or convalescent COVID-19.

The CDR3 reads CASSFGDRTNEKLFF. The DNA for the CDR3 is TGTGCCAGCAGCTTCGGGGACAGAACTAATGAAAAACTGTTTTTT. J is TRBJ1-4 and V is TRBV5-8; 7 bases agree with TRBD1. V was pared by 2 bases and J by 1 base, with 2 bases of the junction left unmatched. This CDR3 comprises 15 residues. Germline V gene sequence: CDR1 SGHTS, CDR2 YDEGEE.